This TCR beta chain was recovered during a study of cytomegalovirus exposure and HLA in healthy donors. Across the whole study: The same platform as the roughly 630 first-cohort repertoires was used for the 90 to 150 validation repertoires, a later analysis reported.

Germline V gene sequence: CDR1 MNHNY, CDR2 SVGAGI (reference sequence). This CDR3 has 14 residues. V was shortened by 5 bases and J by 7 bases, with 17 bases between the two germline ends. Study-wide results and limits: In vitro confirmation showed three CMV-associated chains to be CMV antigen specific. Rarity characterized most TCR sequences, yet some public TCRs appeared in many donors. According to the study, 160 or so TCR beta chains were cytomegalovirus-associated.

The data were produced by immunoSEQ multiplex PCR, yet TCRdb's version contains in-frame clones alone and is incomplete. The table lists under 200,000 clones, roughly 90% of them singletons. A remark on this clone: The antigen remains unidentified.

V usage is TRBV6-6 and J usage is TRBJ2-5; TRBD2 is a possible D gene (5 bases). Sequenced input: PBMCs. The clonotype originates from a woman younger than 35 in good health and CMV-seronegative. In DNA form, the CDR3 reads TGTGCCAGCAGTACCGGAAGCAACGGAGGGACCCAGTACTTC. This encodes CASSTGSNGGTQYF.